This T cell receptor beta chain was retrieved from a study of shared T cell receptors in the human thymus. Germline-derived CDR1 and CDR2 are SGHRS and YFSETQ. The V segment lost 4 bases and the J segment 1 base; nucleotides outside the gene matches: 15. The length of the CDR3 is 19 residues. Generated by immunoSEQ multiplex PCR, the TCRdb table keeps only in-frame clones and is missing some. The sample comprises roughly 410,000 clones, more than 85% of which are singletons, and about 0.02% rests with the top ten. The rearrangement joins TRBV5-1 to TRBJ1-3; TRBD1 matches 9 bases. The clonotype comes from a human donor. The sequenced sample consisted of thymocytes. For the CDR3, the DNA is TGCGCCAGCAGCGCCCTTCTACCGACAGGGGGAGAATCTGGAAACACCATATATTTT. Protein product: CASSALLPTGGESGNTIYF.